Listed below are T cell receptor beta chains from one sample, sequenced in a study of blood T cell repertoires in COVID-19. The data were produced by immunoSEQ multiplex PCR, yet TCRdb's version contains in-frame clones alone and is incomplete. In the table there are tens of thousands of clones, about 80% of which are singletons. The sample consisted of peripheral blood. The receptors were sampled from a woman at least 80 years old with acute or convalescent COVID-19. The CDR3 runs from the conserved cysteine through the conserved F or W. The D gene is left open where the match is weak. Clone sizes are given selectively: once, few, many, or a class where the clone is expanded.

V: TRBV9
J: TRBJ2-5
size: NA
D: TRBD2
CDR3: CASSVAGLAGGQETQYF
DNA: TGTGCCAGCAGCGTAGCCGGACTAGCGGGGGGTCAAGAGACCCAGTACTTC

V: TRBV3-1/TRBV3-2
J: TRBJ1-6
size: NA
D: TRBD1
CDR3: CASSQRDRDSPLHF
DNA: TGTGCCAGCAGCCAAAGGGACAGGGATTCACCCCTCCACTTT

V: TRBV18
J: TRBJ1-3
size: NA
D: TRBD1
CDR3: CASSPSVQGASGNTIYF
DNA: TGTGCCAGCTCACCATCGGTACAGGGGGCCTCTGGAAACACCATATATTTT

V: TRBV10-1
J: TRBJ1-1
size: NA
D: TRBD1
CDR3: CASSPLGQGVGEAFF
DNA: TGCGCCAGCAGTCCCTTGGGACAGGGGGTCGGCGAAGCTTTCTTT

V: TRBV4-2
J: TRBJ1-6
size: NA
D: NA
CDR3: CASSYEQGGRNSPLHF
DNA: TGTGCCAGCAGCTACGAGCAGGGAGGGCGTAATTCACCCCTCCACTTT

V: TRBV19
J: TRBJ2-3
size: NA
D: NA
CDR3: CASSPGWRGTDTQYF
DNA: TGTGCCAGTAGTCCCGGATGGAGGGGCACAGATACGCAGTATTTT

V: TRBV24-1
J: TRBJ2-5
size: NA
D: NA
CDR3: CATSDSRPGKETQYF
DNA: TGTGCCACCAGTGATTCCCGCCCCGGGAAAGAGACCCAGTACTTC

V: TRBV6-5
J: TRBJ2-5
size: few
D: NA
CDR3: CAASPGQETQYF
DNA: TGTGCCGCGAGCCCAGGGCAAGAGACCCAGTACTTC

V: TRBV6-5
J: TRBJ2-1
size: NA
D: TRBD1
CDR3: CASRGQGVLNEQFF
DNA: TGTGCCAGCAGGGGACAGGGGGTCCTAAATGAGCAGTTCTTC

V: TRBV7-9
J: TRBJ2-7
size: NA
D: NA
CDR3: CASSLSIDEQYF
DNA: TGTGCCAGCAGCTTATCTATCGACGAGCAGTACTTC

V: TRBV7-3
J: TRBJ2-2
size: NA
D: NA
CDR3: CASSSPLGELFF
DNA: TGTGCCAGCAGCTCCCCCCTCGGGGAGCTGTTTTTT

V: TRBV19
J: TRBJ1-2
size: NA
D: NA
CDR3: CASSIQGDYGYTF
DNA: TGTGCCAGTAGTATCCAGGGCGACTATGGCTACACCTTC

V: TRBV30
J: TRBJ2-3
size: once
D: TRBD1
CDR3: CAWRVRYRGLGTDTQYF
DNA: TGTGCCTGGAGGGTTCGGTACAGGGGTCTGGGCACAGATACGCAGTATTTT

V: TRBV5-1
J: TRBJ2-5
size: NA
D: TRBD2
CDR3: CASGTSDVETQYF
DNA: TGCGCCAGCGGAACTAGCGATGTAGAGACCCAGTACTTC

V: TRBV6-5
J: TRBJ2-1
size: NA
D: NA
CDR3: CASSYGTGIEFF
DNA: TGTGCCAGCAGTTACGGCACAGGGATCGAGTTCTTC

V: TRBV18
J: TRBJ2-7
size: NA
D: NA
CDR3: CASSSRVYEQYF
DNA: TGTGCCAGCTCCTCCCGGGTCTACGAGCAGTACTTC

V: TRBV7-2
J: TRBJ2-3
size: NA
D: TRBD1
CDR3: CASSATGQGLDTQYF
DNA: TGTGCCAGCAGCGCGACGGGACAGGGGCTGGATACGCAGTATTTT

V: TRBV7-2
J: TRBJ2-7
size: NA
D: NA
CDR3: CASSLAVIYEQYF
DNA: TGTGCCAGCAGCTTAGCCGTAATCTACGAGCAGTACTTC

V: TRBV11-2
J: TRBJ1-4
size: once
D: TRBD1
CDR3: CASSLGRDRGQLNEKLFF
DNA: TGTGCCAGCAGCTTAGGTCGGGACAGGGGGCAACTAAATGAAAAACTGTTTTTT

V: TRBV2
J: TRBJ2-5
size: few
D: TRBD2
CDR3: CASNSERGVRETQYF
DNA: TGTGCCAGCAACTCCGAGCGGGGGGTACGGGAGACCCAGTACTTC

V: TRBV5-1
J: TRBJ2-5
size: once
D: NA
CDR3: CASSLVGGRQETQYF
DNA: TGCGCCAGCAGCTTGGTGGGGGGGCGGCAAGAGACCCAGTACTTC

V: TRBV7-9
J: TRBJ2-7
size: few
D: NA
CDR3: CASSLVAYEQYF
DNA: TGTGCCAGCAGCTTAGTAGCCTACGAGCAGTACTTC

V: TRBV5-8
J: TRBJ1-6
size: few
D: TRBD1
CDR3: CASSLSDGTGHNSPLHF
DNA: TGTGCCAGCAGCTTGTCCGATGGGACAGGTCATAATTCACCCCTCCACTTT

V: TRBV18
J: TRBJ1-2
size: NA
D: TRBD1
CDR3: CASSPLGQGGIGYTF
DNA: TGTGCCAGCTCACCACTTGGACAGGGAGGGATTGGCTACACCTTC

V: TRBV11-2
J: TRBJ2-5
size: once
D: NA
CDR3: CASSSGTSKETQYF
DNA: TGTGCCAGCAGCTCCGGGACATCTAAGGAGACCCAGTACTTC

V: TRBV7-8
J: TRBJ2-7
size: NA
D: TRBD1
CDR3: CASSAFRDRDYEQYF
DNA: TGTGCCAGCAGCGCTTTCCGGGACAGGGACTACGAGCAGTACTTC

V: TRBV4-1
J: TRBJ2-7
size: few
D: TRBD2
CDR3: CASSLRWTSGRGEQYF
DNA: TGCGCCAGCAGCCTTCGGTGGACTAGCGGGAGGGGCGAGCAGTACTTC

V: TRBV10-3
J: TRBJ2-7
size: NA
D: TRBD2
CDR3: CAISDPGLARDYEQYF
DNA: TGTGCCATCAGTGACCCGGGACTAGCAAGGGACTACGAGCAGTACTTC